This entry is about one T cell receptor beta chain. Germline V gives CDR1 LGHNA, CDR2 YNFKEQ. The trim removed 1 base at V and 1 base at J, leaving 3 bases unmatched. CDR3 length: 15 residues. Assay used: immunoSEQ multiplex PCR; TCRdb lists only in-frame clones, some missing. The sample lists about 120,000 clones; 94% were seen once. The data belong to a study of siplizumab effects on memory and regulatory T cells. The V call is TRBV4-2, the J call TRBJ2-7; 8 bases are a match to TRBD1. The sequencing sample was made of non-Treg CD4+ T cells sorted from blood. This TCR was recovered from a human donor in good health. CDR3 sequence reads: CASSQAGQASYEQYF. As DNA, the CDR3 is TGTGCCAGCAGCCAAGCGGGACAGGCGTCCTACGAGCAGTACTTC.